The 10 T cell receptor beta chains listed next were all sequenced from one sample in a study of blood T cell repertoires in COVID-19. Using immunoSEQ multiplex PCR, the repertoire was profiled, and TCRdb retains in-frame clones only, with some absent. The sample lists about 180,000 clones, 79% occurring once. Material for sequencing was peripheral blood. These TCRs come from a woman aged 55-70 years with COVID-19, enrolled during active disease.

V gene TRBV2 combines with J gene TRBJ2-3; perhaps TRBD2 as D (6 bases). Germline assignment: CDR1 SNHLY and CDR2 FYNNEI. This CDR3 contains 14 residues. Trimming pared 4 bases from V and 1 base from J, leaving 9 bases between. The CDR3 protein is CASSGGDGTDTQYF. The CDR3 DNA reads as TGTGCCAGCAGTGGCGGGGACGGCACAGATACGCAGTATTTT.

The chain is built from TRBV6-5 and TRBJ1-2; TRBD1 might be the D (6 bases). The V gene's germline CDR1 is MNHEY and CDR2 SVGAGI. V was cut by 11 bases and J by 8 bases, with 15 bases left in between. This CDR3 contains 11 residues. Here the CDR3 DNA reads TGTGCCGCCGGGGCAGGGGTGGGCTACACCTTC. Amino acid sequence: CAAGAGVGYTF.

The gene calls are TRBV5-4 and TRBJ2-2; D might be TRBD2 (5 bases). Per germline, CDR1 SGHNT and CDR2 YYREEE (reference sequence). The CDR3 has 15 amino acids. V dropped 3 bases and J dropped 4 bases, with 13 bases sitting between them. The CDR3 nucleotides read TGTGCCAGCAGCTCCGATCTCCGGGGCACCGGGGAGCTGTTTTTT. Translating gives CASSSDLRGTGELFF.

Here the CDR3 DNA reads TGTGCCAGCAGCTTTGAGGGGGTGATCGAGAATGAAAAACTGTTTTTT. This codes for CASSFEGVIENEKLFF. The chain is built from TRBV7-9 and TRBJ1-4; D is perhaps TRBD1 (6 bases). The germline V gene has CDR1 SEHNR and CDR2 FQNEAQ (reference sequence). Trimming left V 3 bases short and J 5 bases short, with 16 bases between. CDR3 length: 16 residues.

The chain is built from TRBV11-3 and TRBJ2-3; perhaps TRBD2 as D (6 bases). CDR1 and CDR2 from the germline V gene are SGHNT and YENEEA. The CDR3 length is 16 residues. The ends were cut back, 3 bases at V and 0 bases at J, with 13 bases in the middle. The CDR3 protein is CASSFGGAGSTDTQYF. The CDR3 region has the DNA TGTGCCAGCAGCTTCGGTGGCGCGGGGAGCACAGATACGCAGTATTTT.

This clone was observed a handful of times. This chain joins TRBV5-6 and TRBJ1-5; D uncertain. Trimming shortened V by 5 bases and J by 7 bases, and 10 bases separated the two germline ends. Germline V gene lookup returns CDR1 SGHDT and CDR2 YYEEEE. The CDR3 has 12 amino acids. CDR3 nucleotide sequence: TGTGCCAGCAGTTCGGGTGGCCAGCCCCAGCATTTT. Translating gives CASSSGGQPQHF.

The count of this clone is one. The chain uses TRBV7-8 and TRBJ1-6; D is uncertain. The germline V gene encodes CDR1 SGHVS and CDR2 FQNEAQ. The CDR3 has 17 residues. V gave up 5 bases and J gave up 0 bases, with 14 bases separating them. The CDR3 here is CASSPEGGSSYNSPLHF. CDR3 bases: TGTGCCAGCAGCCCGGAGGGCGGGAGCTCCTATAATTCACCCCTCCACTTT.

The chain combines TRBV7-3 with TRBJ1-2; TRBD1 is a possible D gene (5 bases). CDR1 is SGHTA, CDR2 FQGTGA, per germline. This CDR3 comprises 14 residues. Trimming shortened V by 1 base and J by 3 bases, and 9 bases separated the two germline ends. CDR3 nucleotide sequence: TGTGCCAGCAGCTTAAACCCGGGGGACTATGGCTACACCTTC. Translating gives CASSLNPGDYGYTF.

The rearrangement links TRBV3-1 (or the pseudogene TRBV3-2) to TRBJ1-4; 8 bases are a match to TRBD1. The CDR3 consists of 16 residues. Germline loops: CDR1 LGHDT, CDR2 YNNKEL (reference sequence). The J segment lost 2 bases and the V segment lost 4 bases, leaving 6 bases of the junction unmatched. The CDR3 loop is CASSLYRGWTNEKLFF. CDR3 DNA sequence: TGTGCCAGCAGCCTTTACAGGGGGTGGACTAATGAAAAACTGTTTTTT.

This rearrangement joins TRBV10-3 to TRBJ1-3, with D tentatively TRBD1 (5 bases). This CDR3 is 15 amino acids long. Germline V gene lookup returns CDR1 ENHRY and CDR2 SYGVKD. Deletions cut 0 bases from V and 4 bases from J, with 10 bases between. The CDR3 DNA reads as TGTGCCATCAGTGAGTCGGAGCACAGGGGAAACACCATATATTTT. It codes for CAISESEHRGNTIYF.